This T cell receptor beta chain was recorded in a study of blood T cell repertoires in COVID-19. The CDR3 loop spans 15 amino acids. Trimming took 0 bases from V and 5 from J, leaving 13 bases between them. From germline, CDR1 is SNHLY and CDR2 FYNNEI. Sequencing was performed with immunoSEQ multiplex PCR; in TCRdb, only in-frame clones are kept and a portion is missing. The data hold 70,000 to 95,000 clones, with 85% to 90% observed a single time. The genes are TRBV2 and TRBJ1-1; a weak D match, TRBD1 (5 bases). The sequencing input was peripheral blood. The TCR originated in a man between 65 and 85 years old with active or convalescent COVID-19. Here the CDR3 DNA reads TGTGCCAGCAGTGAAGCGCTTCGGGGGTGGACTGAAGCTTTCTTT. Translated, it gives CASSEALRGWTEAFF.